This TCR beta chain stems from a study of radiation and T cells in renal cell carcinoma. Study details: Nephrectomy followed 15 Gy stereotactic body radiation by 4 weeks.

The study, taken as a whole, reports: Pretreatment tumor biopsies were lacking, so baseline clonotypes are unknown. From baseline, blood top tumor clonotypes peaked at 2 weeks post-radiation.

Per germline, CDR1 LNHDA and CDR2 SQIVND (reference sequence). The V end lost 5 bases, the J end lost 1 base, and 20 bases lay between the germline ends. This CDR3 spans 17 amino acids. Sequenced by immunoSEQ multiplex PCR; TCRdb stores in-frame clones only, minus some. The repertoire holds roughly 150,000 clones, with 88% as singletons. The sample's time point: baseline pretreatment blood. The treatment was: 15 Gy SBRT to primary tumor, nephrectomy 4 weeks later. To note about this clone: Its antigen remains unidentified.

Sequenced material: blood, taken from a patient whose treatment included radiotherapy and nephrectomy. The chain has TRBV19 and TRBJ1-1; D is perhaps TRBD1 (5 bases). The receptor was derived from a woman aged 70-85 years with renal cell carcinoma. CDR3 residues: CASSWVLGTGRNTEAFF. CDR3 in DNA: TGTGCCAGTAGTTGGGTCCTTGGAACAGGCCGGAACACTGAAGCTTTCTTT.